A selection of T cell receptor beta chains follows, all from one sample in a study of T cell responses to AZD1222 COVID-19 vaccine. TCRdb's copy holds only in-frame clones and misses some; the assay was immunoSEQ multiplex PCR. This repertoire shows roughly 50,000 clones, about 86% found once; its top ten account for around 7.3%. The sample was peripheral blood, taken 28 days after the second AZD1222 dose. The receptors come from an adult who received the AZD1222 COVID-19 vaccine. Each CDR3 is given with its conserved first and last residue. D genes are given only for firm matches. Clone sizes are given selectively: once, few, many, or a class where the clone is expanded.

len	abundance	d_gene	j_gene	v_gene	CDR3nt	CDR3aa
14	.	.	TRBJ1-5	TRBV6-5	TGTGCCAGCACCTGGACAGACAGCAATCAGCCCCAGCATTTT	CASTWTDSNQPQHF
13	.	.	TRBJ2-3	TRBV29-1	TGCAGCGTTGATAGGGAGAGTACAGATACGCAGTATTTT	CSVDRESTDTQYF
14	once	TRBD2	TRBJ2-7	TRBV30	TGTGCCTGGAGTCAGACTAGCGGGGTCTACGAGCAGTACTTC	CAWSQTSGVYEQYF
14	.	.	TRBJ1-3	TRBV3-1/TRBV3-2	TGTGCCAGCAGCCAAGAGGGCTCTGGAAACACCATATATTTT	CASSQEGSGNTIYF
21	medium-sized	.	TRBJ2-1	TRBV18	TGTGCCAGCTCCCCCCAGGGATCCCCCCGAATCCCCTATTTCTCCTACAATGAGCAGTTCTTC	CASSPQGSPRIPYFSYNEQFF
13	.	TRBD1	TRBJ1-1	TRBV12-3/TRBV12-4	TGTGCCAGCATCTTAACAGGGGGAACTGAAGCTTTCTTT	CASILTGGTEAFF
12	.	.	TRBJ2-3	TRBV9	TGTGCCAGCAGCGTAGCTCAGAGTACGCAGTATTTT	CASSVAQSTQYF
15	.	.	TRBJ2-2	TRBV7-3	TGTGCCAGCAGCGGCGCAGACGGAAACACCGGGGAGCTGTTTTTT	CASSGADGNTGELFF
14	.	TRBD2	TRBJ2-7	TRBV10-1	TGCGCCAGCAGTCTTAGCGGGAGATCGAGCGAGCAGTACTTC	CASSLSGRSSEQYF
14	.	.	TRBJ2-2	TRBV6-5	TGTGCCACCTCGACAGGGACTAACACCGGGGAGCTGTTTTTT	CATSTGTNTGELFF
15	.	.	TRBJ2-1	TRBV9	TGTGCCAGCAGCGTAGGGGGGAGTACCTACAATGAGCAGTTCTTC	CASSVGGSTYNEQFF
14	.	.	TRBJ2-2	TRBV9	TGTGCCAGCAGCGTAAATGGTGACGCCGGGGAGCTGTTTTTT	CASSVNGDAGELFF
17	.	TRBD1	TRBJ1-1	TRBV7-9	TGTGCCAGCAGCTTAAGCCCGGGACAGGGGGGTGACACTGAAGCTTTCTTT	CASSLSPGQGGDTEAFF
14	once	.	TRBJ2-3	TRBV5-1	TGCGCCAGCAGCCTCCTCTATGGGACAGATACGCAGTATTTT	CASSLLYGTDTQYF
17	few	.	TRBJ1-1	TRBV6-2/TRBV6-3	TGTGCCAGCAGCCTGCCGGGACTTCGGGCGGGGAACACTGAAGCTTTCTTT	CASSLPGLRAGNTEAFF
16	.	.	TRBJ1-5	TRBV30	TGTGCCTGGAGTGCCCACCGCGGCGGGGGAGATCAGCCCCAGCATTTT	CAWSAHRGGGDQPQHF
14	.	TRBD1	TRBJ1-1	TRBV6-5	TGTGCCAGCAGACGGACAGGGATGAACACTGAAGCTTTCTTT	CASRRTGMNTEAFF
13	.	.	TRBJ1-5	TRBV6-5	TGTGCCAGCAGTACAGGGAGAGATCAGCCCCAGCATTTT	CASSTGRDQPQHF
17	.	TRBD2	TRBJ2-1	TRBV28	TGTGCCAGCAGTCCGGCGGGTACTAGCGGGAGATACAATGAGCAGTTCTTC	CASSPAGTSGRYNEQFF
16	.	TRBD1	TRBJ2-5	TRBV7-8	TGTGCCAGCAGCTACCGGGACAGCCAACTCCAAGAGACCCAGTACTTC	CASSYRDSQLQETQYF
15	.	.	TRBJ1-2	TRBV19	TGTGCCAGTAGTCCGCAGGTGCAGGGCGGAAATGGCTACACCTTC	CASSPQVQGGNGYTF
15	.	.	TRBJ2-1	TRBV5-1	TGCGCCAGCAGCCCCCGGGGGATAGACTGGAATGAGCAGTTCTTC	CASSPRGIDWNEQFF
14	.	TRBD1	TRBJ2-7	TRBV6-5	TGTGCCAGCAGCTCGACAGGGAGCTCCTACGAGCAGTACTTC	CASSSTGSSYEQYF
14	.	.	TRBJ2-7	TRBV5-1	TGCGCCAGCAGCCCAGGAGGACGTTCCCACGAGCAGTACTTC	CASSPGGRSHEQYF
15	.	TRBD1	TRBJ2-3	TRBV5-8	TGTGCCAGCAGCACGACAGGGAAGGGTATAGATACGCAGTATTTT	CASSTTGKGIDTQYF
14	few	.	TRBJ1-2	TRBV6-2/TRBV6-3	TGTGCCAGCAGTTACTCGCCAGGGAGGAGCGGCTACACCTTC	CASSYSPGRSGYTF
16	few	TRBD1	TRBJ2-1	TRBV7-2	TGTGCCAGCAGCTTTGGGGGACAGGGCATTAACAATGAGCAGTTCTTC	CASSFGGQGINNEQFF
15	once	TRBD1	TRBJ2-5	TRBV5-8	TGTGCCAGCAGCTTGGGGTATGGGACAGAAGAGACCCAGTACTTC	CASSLGYGTEETQYF
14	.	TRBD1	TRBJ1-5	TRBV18	TGTGCCAGCTCACCAAATACAGGGGAGGAGCCCCAGCATTTT	CASSPNTGEEPQHF
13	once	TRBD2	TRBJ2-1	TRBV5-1	TGCGCCAGCAAATTCGTCGGGGGGAATGAGCAGTTCTTC	CASKFVGGNEQFF
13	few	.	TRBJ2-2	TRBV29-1	TGCAGCGTCCAGACAGGTGACACCGGGGAGCTGTTTTTT	CSVQTGDTGELFF
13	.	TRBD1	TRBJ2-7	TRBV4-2	TGTGCCAGCAGCCGCCTAGGGGGCCACGAGCAGTACTTC	CASSRLGGHEQYF
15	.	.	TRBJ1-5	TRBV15	TGTGCCACCCACTTCGGGCAGGGCGGCAATCAGCCCCAGCATTTT	CATHFGQGGNQPQHF
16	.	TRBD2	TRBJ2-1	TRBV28	TGTGCCAGCAGGGATGGGACTAGCGAGCTCTACAATGAGCAGTTCTTC	CASRDGTSELYNEQFF
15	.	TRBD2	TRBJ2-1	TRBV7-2	TGTGCCAGCAGGTTAGCGGGAAGCTCCTACAATGAGCAGTTCTTC	CASRLAGSSYNEQFF
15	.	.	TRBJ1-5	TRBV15	TGTGCCACCAGCAGAGATCGTAAAGCCAATCAGCCCCAGCATTTT	CATSRDRKANQPQHF
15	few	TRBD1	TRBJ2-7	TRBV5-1	TGCGCCAGCAGCTTGGATGGGACAGGGAACTACGAGCAGTACTTC	CASSLDGTGNYEQYF
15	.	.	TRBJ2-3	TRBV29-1	TGCAGCGTTGGAGGAATGGGGTCGATAACAGATACGCAGTATTTT	CSVGGMGSITDTQYF
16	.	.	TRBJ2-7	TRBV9	TGTGCCAGCAGCGTAGGGGCGGACGGAGCCCTCTACGAGCAGTACTTC	CASSVGADGALYEQYF
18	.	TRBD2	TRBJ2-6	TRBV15	TGTGCCACCAGCAGGCAGGGGCTAGCGGGACTTGGGGCCAACGTCCTGACTTTC	CATSRQGLAGLGANVLTF
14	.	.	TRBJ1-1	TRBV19	TGTGCCAGTAGTGTCGACAGGTGGAACACTGAAGCTTTCTTT	CASSVDRWNTEAFF
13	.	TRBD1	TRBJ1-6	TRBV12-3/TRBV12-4	TGTGCCAGCAGTGGGACAGATAATTCACCCCTCCACTTT	CASSGTDNSPLHF